This passage covers 3 T cell receptor beta chains from one sample sequenced in a study of Ad26.COV2.S vaccination and SARS-CoV-2 variants. Sequencing was performed with immunoSEQ multiplex PCR; in TCRdb, only in-frame clones are kept and a portion is missing. The sample lists roughly 180,000 clones, around nine tenths occurring once. The sequences come from peripheral blood, collected after recovery from COVID-19. The receptors here all came from a human donor who had recovered from COVID-19.

The chain couples TRBV3-1 (or the pseudogene TRBV3-2) to TRBJ2-1; 8 bases are shared with TRBD1. The germline gives CDR1 LGHDT, CDR2 YNNKEL (reference sequence). V shed 1 base and J 13 bases; nucleotides not matched to a gene: 9. CDR3 length: 14 amino acids. CDR3 sequence: CASSQASGTGGQFF. The CDR3 DNA follows: TGTGCCAGCAGCCAAGCCTCCGGGACAGGTGGTCAGTTCTTC.

V gene TRBV27 combines with J gene TRBJ2-5; D is unresolved. V lost 2 bases and J 6 bases, leaving 13 bases between the germline ends. Germline-derived CDR1 and CDR2 are MNHEY and SMNVEV (reference sequence). This CDR3 has 14 amino acids. The CDR3 sequence is CASSLPQDPKTQYF. The CDR3 region has the DNA TGTGCCAGCAGTTTACCCCAAGACCCCAAGACCCAGTACTTC.

The chain uses TRBV7-9 and TRBJ1-5; D gene unclear. V lost 0 bases and J 2 bases, leaving 5 bases between the germline ends. There are 14 residues in the CDR3. Per the germline V gene, CDR1 is SEHNR and CDR2 is FQNEAQ (reference sequence). In nucleotides, the CDR3 is TGTGCCAGCAGCTTAGCACCCGGCAATCAGCCCCAGCATTTT. Amino acids: CASSLAPGNQPQHF.